One sample yielded the 22 T cell receptor beta chains listed below, sequenced in a study of T cells in Graves' hyperthyroidism and ophthalmopathy. What was amplified from RNA transcripts were TCR beta CDR3 regions. Carried out on the TCR CDR3, a first-round RT-PCR used the HTBI primer set. TCRdb re-analysed the multiplex PCR reads in MiXCR, keeping a single row per CDR3 protein. The sample lists around 610,000 distinct CDR3 sequences; roughly 15% were seen once. Material: blood. These receptors were collected from a woman in her 40s with Graves' ophthalmopathy.

This clonotype appeared many times. This chain connects TRBV20-1 to TRBJ1-2, with D perhaps matching TRBD1 (6 bases). This CDR3 is 13 amino acids long. V lost 6 bases and J 6 bases, leaving 17 bases between the germline ends. Germline CDR1 is DFQATT and CDR2 is SNEGSKA (reference sequence). The CDR3: CSANHRRDNGYTF. The CDR3 DNA reads TGCAGTGCCAATCACAGGAGGGACAATGGCTACACCTTC.

In its sample, this clonotype was seen many times. The chain is built from TRBV6-5 and TRBJ1-1; D is possibly TRBD1 (6 bases). Germline V lookup: CDR1 MNHEY, CDR2 SVGAGI. V was clipped by 6 bases and J by 4 bases, with 12 bases between them. This CDR3 has 13 amino acids. The CDR3, as DNA: TGTGCCAGCAGGATTCAGGGGCGCACTGAAGCTTTCTTT. It specifies CASRIQGRTEAFF.

This clonotype has ten or more counts. The rearrangement links TRBV2 to TRBJ1-2; no firm D call. Germline V lookup: CDR1 SNHLY, CDR2 FYNNEI. CDR3 length equals 9 residues. V shed 10 bases and J shed 8 bases, with 8 bases lying between them. In DNA, the CDR3 is TGTGCCACTCATAGCGGCTACACCTTC. Translating gives CATHSGYTF.

This chain uses TRBV28 with TRBJ2-7; 8 positions match TRBD2. The V gene end was trimmed by 6 bases and the J gene end by 1 base; junction bases not matched to a gene: 17. Germline-derived CDR1 and CDR2 are MDHEN and SYDVKM. The CDR3 has 18 amino acids. In DNA, the CDR3 is TGTGCCAGCAGCTCACTATTCGGCGGGAGGTCGGCATCCTACGAGCAGTACTTC. Residues: CASSSLFGGRSASYEQYF.

The chain is built from TRBV10-3 and TRBJ1-5; possibly TRBD1 for D (6 bases). CDR1 and CDR2 from the germline V gene are ENHRY and SYGVKD. Deletions cut 0 bases from V and 15 bases from J, with 18 bases between. The CDR3 is 14 residues long. DNA for the CDR3: TGTGCCATCAGTGAGTCAGATACCGGGACAAAAGTGCATTTT. It encodes CAISESDTGTKVHF.

This clonotype was found many times. The genes are TRBV29-1 and TRBJ2-5; D is undetermined. Deletions cut 6 bases from V and 3 bases from J, with 5 bases between. The CDR3 loop spans 10 amino acids. Germline assignment: CDR1 SQVTM and CDR2 ANQGSEA. The CDR3 DNA is TGCAGCGTCGCAGAAGAGACCCAGTACTTC. Protein product: CSVAEETQYF.

This clonotype was detected a few times. This chain connects TRBV12-3 or TRBV12-4 to TRBJ2-3, with 9 bases lining up with TRBD2. The trim removed 4 bases at V and 2 bases at J, leaving 7 bases unmatched. The CDR3 covers 16 residues. The CDR3 nucleotides read TGTGCCAGCAGTTCAAAGCGGGAGGCCCCCACAGATACGCAGTATTTT. Amino acid sequence: CASSSKREAPTDTQYF.

This clonotype was seen at least ten times. The chain carries TRBV12-3 or TRBV12-4 and TRBJ2-5; 16 bases are shared with TRBD2. Trimming took 3 bases from V and 5 from J; bases not matched to a gene: 9. CDR3 length: 18 amino acids. The CDR3 coding sequence is TGTGCCAGCAGTTTGGGACTAGCGGGAGGGTTTTGGCGTGAGACCCAGTACTTC. Translating gives CASSLGLAGGFWRETQYF.

This chain uses TRBV5-1 with TRBJ1-1; no clear D. Looked up from germline, CDR1 is SGHRS and CDR2 is YFSETQ. CDR3 length equals 14 residues. Deletions cut 0 bases from V and 1 base from J, with 7 bases between. The CDR3 bases are TGCGCCAGCAGCTTGGGGTGGGCGAACACTGAAGCTTTCTTT. It encodes CASSLGWANTEAFF.

This clonotype was recorded many times. This CDR3 reads CSVPGGIHETQYF. CDR3 sequence (DNA): TGCAGCGTCCCAGGGGGCATTCATGAGACCCAGTACTTC. J is TRBJ2-5 and V is TRBV29-1, with 8 bases fitting TRBD1. Per the germline V gene, CDR1 is SQVTM and CDR2 is ANQGSEA. The CDR3 loop spans 13 amino acids. Trimming took 6 bases from V and 5 from J; bases not matched to a gene: 8. Full variable domain (missing parts from reference TRBV29-1 and TRBJ2-5): SAVISQKPSRDICQRGTSLTIQCQVDSQVTMMFWYRQQPGQSLTLIATANQGSEATYESGFVIDKFPISRPNLTFSTLTVSNMSPEDSSIYLCSVPGGIHETQYFGPGTRLLVL.

This clonotype was recorded at least ten times. The chain uses TRBV11-2 and TRBJ2-5, with TRBD1 as a possible D gene (5 bases). The germline V and J ends were trimmed by 5 bases and 1 base, with 20 bases remaining between them. The CDR3 runs to 17 residues. Germline V lookup: CDR1 SGHAT, CDR2 FQNNGV. CDR3: CASSESSVRTPQETQYF. The DNA for the CDR3 is TGTGCCAGCAGCGAAAGCTCCGTTCGGACACCCCAAGAGACCCAGTACTTC. The full variable domain, in which reference TRBV11-2 and TRBJ2-5 provide the parts outside the CDR3, is EAGVAQSPRYKIIEKRQSVAFWCNPISGHATLYWYQQILGQGPKLLIQFQNNGVVDDSQLPKDRFSAERLKGVDSTLKIQPAKLEDSAVYLCASSESSVRTPQETQYFGPGTRLLVL.

This clonotype has a count of ten or more. The J gene is TRBJ1-2, the V gene TRBV28; tentatively, D is TRBD1 (5 bases). The CDR3 is 15 amino acids. The germline V gene has CDR1 MDHEN and CDR2 SYDVKM. The V end lost 2 bases, the J end lost 2 bases, and 12 bases lay between the germline ends. The CDR3 region has the DNA TGTGCCAGCAGTTTAATTACAGGTTACAACTATGGCTACACCTTC. Encoded protein: CASSLITGYNYGYTF.

The chain uses TRBV4-1 and TRBJ2-7; 10 nucleotides agree with TRBD1. Germline CDR1 and CDR2: MGHRA and YSYEKL. The V gene end was trimmed by 2 bases and the J gene end by 2 bases; junction bases not matched to a gene: 3. The CDR3 is made up of 15 amino acids. CDR3 in amino acids: CASSQIGTGAYEQYF. The CDR3 DNA is TGCGCCAGCAGCCAAATCGGGACAGGGGCCTACGAGCAGTACTTC.

The V call is TRBV28, the J call TRBJ2-2; unclear D gene. The germline V and J ends were trimmed by 5 bases and 1 base, with 11 bases remaining between them. This CDR3 comprises 15 residues. Germline values: CDR1 MDHEN, CDR2 SYDVKM. The chain's CDR3 is CASSGNRLNTGELFF. CDR3 coding DNA: TGTGCCAGCAGTGGAAATCGACTGAACACCGGGGAGCTGTTTTTT. Variable domain in full (rest from reference TRBV28 and TRBJ2-2): DVKVTQSSRYLVKRTGEKVFLECVQDMDHENMFWYRQDPGLGLRLIYFSYDVKMKEKGDIPEGYSVSREKKERFSLILESASTNQTSMYLCASSGNRLNTGELFFGEGSRLTVL.

This clonotype was detected many times. This chain connects TRBV6-2 or TRBV6-3 to TRBJ2-7; 11 bases match TRBD2. The CDR3 has 14 amino acids. Germline loops: CDR1 MNHEY, CDR2 SVGEGT. J was trimmed by 5 bases and V by 4 bases; bases with no gene match: 4. CDR3 amino acids: CASSSLAGGDEQYF. The DNA of the CDR3 is TGTGCCAGCAGTTCCTTAGCGGGAGGGGACGAGCAGTACTTC.

This clonotype was seen ten or more times. The rearrangement links TRBV5-1 to TRBJ2-5; D is unclear. The CDR3 covers 12 residues. CDR1 is SGHRS and CDR2 is YFSETQ in the germline V gene. V was pared by 2 bases and J by 13 bases, with 15 bases between. CDR3 sequence: CASSLDRLQPYF. CDR3 nucleotide sequence: TGCGCCAGCAGCTTAGACCGTCTCCAACCGTACTTC.

Only a few counts were recorded for this clonotype. The chain joins TRBV6-5 to TRBJ2-7; the match to TRBD2 covers 9 bases. V dropped 2 bases and J dropped 0; count of bases not matched to a gene: 8. Germline CDR1 reads MNHEY; CDR2 reads SVGAGI. CDR3 length: 17 residues. The CDR3 loop is CASSYVGRLADSYEQYF. The CDR3 bases are TGTGCCAGCAGTTACGTCGGTAGACTAGCGGACTCCTACGAGCAGTACTTC.

This clonotype was picked up many times. This rearrangement joins TRBV7-9 to TRBJ1-2; TRBD1 aligns across 8 bases. The CDR3 contains 14 residues. Germline V gene lookup returns CDR1 SEHNR and CDR2 FQNEAQ (reference sequence). V was pared by 5 bases and J by 6 bases, with 8 bases of the junction left unmatched. The CDR3 sequence: CASSAAGQGDGYTF. DNA of the CDR3: TGTGCCAGCAGCGCAGCTGGACAGGGCGATGGCTACACCTTC. Supplemented by reference TRBV7-9 and TRBJ1-2, the full variable domain reads DTGVSQNPRHKITKRGQNVTFRCDPISEHNRLYWYRQTLGQGPEFLTYFQNEAQLEKSRLLSDRFSAERPKGSFSTLEIQRTEQGDSAMYLCASSAAGQGDGYTFGSGTRLTVV.

This clonotype was counted at least ten times. The V and J genes are TRBV6-1 and TRBJ2-7; D might be TRBD1 (6 bases). The CDR3 spans 14 residues. The germline V and J ends were trimmed by 7 bases and 1 base, with 14 bases remaining between them. CDR1 and CDR2 (germline): MNHNS, SASEGT. CDR3 DNA: TGTGCCAGCATAGGGACACAGTTATCCTACGAGCAGTACTTC. Protein sequence: CASIGTQLSYEQYF.

This clonotype came up many times. The CDR3 sequence is CASSLYQGVEAFF. The DNA for the CDR3 is TGTGCCAGCAGTTTGTATCAGGGAGTTGAGGCTTTCTTT. This chain connects TRBV28 to TRBJ1-1; D may be TRBD1 (5 bases). The CDR3 is 13 amino acids. CDR1 is MDHEN and CDR2 is SYDVKM in the germline V gene. The ends were cut back, 3 bases at V and 11 bases at J, with 16 bases in the middle.

This clonotype appeared many times. This chain links TRBV19 with TRBJ1-1; D uncertain. The CDR3 has 13 residues. In germline, CDR1 is LNHDA, CDR2 SQIVND (reference sequence). V shed 1 base and J shed 4 bases, with 7 bases lying between them. The CDR3 protein is CASSIAGITEAFF. The DNA of the CDR3 is TGTGCCAGTAGTATAGCCGGAATCACTGAAGCTTTCTTT.

Many counts were recorded for this clonotype. The chain couples TRBV27 to TRBJ1-1; tentatively, D is TRBD1 (5 bases). CDR1 and CDR2 (germline): MNHEY, SMNVEV (reference sequence). Trimming took 2 bases from V and 0 from J, leaving 13 bases between them. The CDR3 covers 16 residues. CDR3 DNA sequence: TGTGCCAGCAGTTTAACTCCCGGGACGGTGAACACTGAAGCTTTCTTT. It specifies CASSLTPGTVNTEAFF.